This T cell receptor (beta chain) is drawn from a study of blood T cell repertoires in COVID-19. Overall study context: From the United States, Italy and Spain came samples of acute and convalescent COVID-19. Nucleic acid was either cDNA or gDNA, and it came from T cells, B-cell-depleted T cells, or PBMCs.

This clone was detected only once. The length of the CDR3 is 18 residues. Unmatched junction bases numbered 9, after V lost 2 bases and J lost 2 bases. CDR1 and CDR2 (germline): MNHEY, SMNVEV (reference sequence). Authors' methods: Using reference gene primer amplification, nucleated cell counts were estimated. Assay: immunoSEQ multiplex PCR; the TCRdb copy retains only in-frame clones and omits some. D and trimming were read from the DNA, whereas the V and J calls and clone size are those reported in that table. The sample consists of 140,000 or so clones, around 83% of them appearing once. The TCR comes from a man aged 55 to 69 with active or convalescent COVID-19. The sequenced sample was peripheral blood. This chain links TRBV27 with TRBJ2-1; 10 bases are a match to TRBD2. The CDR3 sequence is CASSLQLAGVVPYNEQFF. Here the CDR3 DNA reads TGTGCCAGCAGTTTACAGCTAGCGGGAGTAGTACCCTACAATGAGCAGTTCTTC.